This TCR beta chain was recorded in a study of T cell responses to AZD1222 COVID-19 vaccine. Looking at the study overall: Pooled samples include second doses given at about 4 or 12 weeks.

The V gene's germline CDR1 is SNHLY and CDR2 FYNNEI. The ends lost 7 bases at V and 2 bases at J; junction bases unmatched: 17. The CDR3 sequence is 18 residues long. Worth noting for this clone: What it binds is not known.

Produced via immunoSEQ multiplex PCR; TCRdb's table is partial and in-frame only. The data contain over 90,000 clones, roughly 80% of them seen just once; the ten biggest clones take up about a sixth. Study-level findings and limits: AZD1222 recipients seropositive at baseline numbered only 5 or 6. Clonal diversity may have been underestimated, and the donors were mostly white British, with more females than males. Following two doses of AZD1222, Spike-specific TCR breadth and depth rose.

The chain recombines TRBV2 with TRBJ1-5; 7 bases align to TRBD1. Sequencing was performed on peripheral blood, taken on day 0 of AZD1222 vaccination. The sequence came from an adult in good health. CDR3 nucleotide sequence: TGTGCCAGCAAAGGGGGCCGGGGGTCCGTATTCGGCAATCAGCCCCAGCATTTT. It specifies CASKGGRGSVFGNQPQHF.